The following is a TCR beta chain sequence with its context. This entry comes from a study of blood T cell repertoires in COVID-19. Study details: Acute and convalescent COVID-19 specimens originated in the United States, Italy and Spain.

TCRdb's table, derived via immunoSEQ multiplex PCR, lists solely in-frame clones and lacks some. The table has hundreds of thousands of clones, around 85% seen once; the top ten hold 2% to 2.5%. The sequence came from a woman aged 25 to 39 who had recovered from COVID-19. The sequenced material came from peripheral blood.

The CDR3, as DNA: TGTGCCAGCAGTACCAAGAGCACCGGGGAGCTGTTTTTT. This sequence encodes CASSTKSTGELFF. This chain uses TRBV6-6 with TRBJ2-2; D unclear. The V end lost 5 bases, the J end lost 4 bases, and 8 bases lay between the germline ends. There are 13 residues in the CDR3. Germline values: CDR1 MNHNY, CDR2 SVGAGI (reference sequence).